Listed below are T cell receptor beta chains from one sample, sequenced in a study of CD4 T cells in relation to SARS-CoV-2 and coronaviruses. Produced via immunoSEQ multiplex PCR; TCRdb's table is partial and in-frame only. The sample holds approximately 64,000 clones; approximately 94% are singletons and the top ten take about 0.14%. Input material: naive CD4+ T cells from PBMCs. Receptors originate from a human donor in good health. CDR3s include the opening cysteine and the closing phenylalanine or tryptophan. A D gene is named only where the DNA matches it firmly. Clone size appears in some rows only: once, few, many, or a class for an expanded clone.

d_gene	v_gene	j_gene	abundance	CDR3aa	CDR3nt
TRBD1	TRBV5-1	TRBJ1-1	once	CASSLRQGLGTEAFF	TGCGCCAGCAGCCTTCGACAGGGATTGGGCACTGAAGCTTTCTTT
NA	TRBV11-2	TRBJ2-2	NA	CAGRRRWTGELFF	TGTGCCGGCCGGAGGCGGTGGACCGGGGAGCTGTTTTTT
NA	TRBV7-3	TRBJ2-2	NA	CASSFYAARGGTGELFF	TGTGCCAGCAGCTTCTACGCGGCCAGGGGAGGCACCGGGGAGCTGTTTTTT
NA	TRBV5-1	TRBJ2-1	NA	CASSLGQIAAGNEQFF	TGCGCCAGCAGCTTGGGACAGATTGCCGCAGGCAATGAGCAGTTCTTC
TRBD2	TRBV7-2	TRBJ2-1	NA	CASSLAAGGFNEQFF	TGTGCCAGCAGCTTGGCAGCGGGAGGTTTCAATGAGCAGTTCTTC
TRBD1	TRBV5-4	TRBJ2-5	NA	CASSSSGTGLGTQYF	TGTGCCAGCAGCTCAAGTGGGACAGGGCTGGGGACCCAGTACTTC
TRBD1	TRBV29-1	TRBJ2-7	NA	CSVEDGQGRDEQYF	TGCAGCGTTGAAGATGGACAGGGTAGGGACGAGCAGTACTTC
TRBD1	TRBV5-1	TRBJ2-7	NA	CASSLGQGGEQYF	TGCGCCAGCAGCTTGGGACAGGGGGGCGAGCAGTACTTC
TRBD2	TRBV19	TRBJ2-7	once	CASSRTSGSFSYEQYF	TGTGCCAGTAGCAGGACTAGCGGGAGTTTCTCCTACGAGCAGTACTTC
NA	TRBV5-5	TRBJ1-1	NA	CASSQRVGAGTEAFF	TGTGCCAGCAGCCAGAGAGTTGGCGCGGGGACTGAAGCTTTCTTT
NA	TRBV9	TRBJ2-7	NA	CASSRDGASYEQYF	TGTGCCAGCAGCCGGGACGGAGCCTCCTACGAGCAGTACTTC
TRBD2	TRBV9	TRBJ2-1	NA	CASSVGSGKHNEQFF	TGTGCCAGCAGCGTAGGCAGCGGGAAACACAATGAGCAGTTCTTC
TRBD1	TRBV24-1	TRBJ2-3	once	CATSDSTGGAGTDTQYF	TGTGCCACCAGTGATTCGACAGGGGGCGCCGGCACAGATACGCAGTATTTT
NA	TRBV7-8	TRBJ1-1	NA	CASSLTRFATEAFF	TGTGCCAGCAGCTTGACCCGGTTCGCCACTGAAGCTTTCTTT
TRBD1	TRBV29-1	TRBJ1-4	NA	CSAWDRGGLGEKLFF	TGCAGCGCCTGGGACAGGGGGGGACTCGGTGAAAAACTGTTTTTT
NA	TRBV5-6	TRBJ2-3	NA	CASSLGGDTQYF	TGTGCCAGCAGCTTGGGCGGGGATACGCAGTATTTT
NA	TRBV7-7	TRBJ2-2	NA	CASSLGQGVAAGELFF	TGTGCCAGCAGCTTAGGACAGGGTGTAGCGGCCGGGGAGCTGTTTTTT
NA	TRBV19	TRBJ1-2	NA	CASSRFGTSYGYTF	TGTGCCAGTAGCCGATTTGGCACCTCCTATGGCTACACCTTC
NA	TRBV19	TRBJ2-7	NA	CASSLHGLDRDYEQYF	TGTGCCAGTAGTCTCCATGGACTCGATCGGGACTACGAGCAGTACTTC
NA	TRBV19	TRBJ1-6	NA	CASSTRTGYNSPLHF	TGTGCCAGTAGTACCCGGACGGGGTATAATTCACCCCTCCACTTT
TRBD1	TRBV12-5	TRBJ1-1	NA	CASVLAGGPNTEAFF	TGTGCTAGTGTCTTAGCAGGGGGACCGAACACTGAAGCTTTCTTT
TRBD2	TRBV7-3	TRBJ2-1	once	CASSGGTSGNEQFF	TGTGCCAGCAGCGGCGGGACTAGCGGCAATGAGCAGTTCTTC
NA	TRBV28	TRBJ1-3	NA	CASSSTGAGNTIYF	TGTGCCAGCAGTTCAACTGGGGCTGGAAACACCATATATTTT
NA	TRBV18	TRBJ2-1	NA	CASSPPRQGIYNEQFF	TGTGCCAGCTCACCACCCCGGCAGGGGATCTACAATGAGCAGTTCTTC
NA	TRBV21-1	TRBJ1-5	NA	CASSKGAVVNQPQHF	TGTGCCAGCAGCAAAGGGGCAGTGGTTAATCAGCCCCAGCATTTT
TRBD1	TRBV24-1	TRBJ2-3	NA	CATSGPPGTVLLNTQYF	TGTGCCACCAGTGGGCCCCCCGGGACAGTCCTTTTGAATACGCAGTATTTT
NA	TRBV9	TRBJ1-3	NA	CASSEAGGGNTIYF	TGTGCCAGCAGCGAGGCGGGGGGAGGAAACACCATATATTTT